The clone carrying this T cell receptor beta chain was observed a handful of times. Germline CDR1 SEHNR, CDR2 FQNEAQ (reference sequence). This CDR3 is built from 21 residues. Between the trimmed V and J ends, which lost 7 bases and 0 bases, there was a span of 28 bases. The second PCR ran about 7 to 12 cycles with a sample-barcoded 5' primer and J-beta primers. One entry per CDR3 protein, called by TCRdb with MiXCR from the 5' RACE reads. This sample has about 800,000 distinct CDR3 sequences, with around 25% found just once. This specimen comes from a study of blood T cells in healthy people across ages. The data also belong to a second study, concerning T cells of mothers and their children.

Sequenced sample: blood. This receptor was identified in a boy aged 5 to 17 in good health. The genes are TRBV7-9 and TRBJ2-6; tentative D call: TRBD1 (5 bases). CDR3 protein: CASTLPQTERRLLSGANVLTF. CDR3 nucleotides: TGTGCCAGCACCCTTCCCCAGACAGAGCGACGACTGCTCTCTGGGGCCAACGTCCTGACTTTC. Full variable domain (rest looked up from reference TRBV7-9 and TRBJ2-6): DTGVSQNPRHKITKRGQNVTFRCDPISEHNRLYWYRQTLGQGPEFLTYFQNEAQLEKSRLLSDRFSAERPKGSFSTLEIQRTEQGDSAMYLCASTLPQTERRLLSGANVLTFGAGSRLTVL.